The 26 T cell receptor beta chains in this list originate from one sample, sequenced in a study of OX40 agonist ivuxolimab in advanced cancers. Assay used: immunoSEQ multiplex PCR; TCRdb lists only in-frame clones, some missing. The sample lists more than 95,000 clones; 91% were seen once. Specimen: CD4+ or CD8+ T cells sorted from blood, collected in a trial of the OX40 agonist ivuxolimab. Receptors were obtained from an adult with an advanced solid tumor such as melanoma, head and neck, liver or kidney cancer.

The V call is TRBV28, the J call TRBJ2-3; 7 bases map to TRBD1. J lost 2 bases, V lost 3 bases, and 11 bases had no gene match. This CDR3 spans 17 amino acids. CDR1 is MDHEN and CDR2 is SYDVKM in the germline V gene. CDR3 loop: CASSFSPGGGATDTQYF. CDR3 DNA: TGTGCCAGCAGTTTTTCTCCAGGGGGTGGGGCCACAGATACGCAGTATTTT.

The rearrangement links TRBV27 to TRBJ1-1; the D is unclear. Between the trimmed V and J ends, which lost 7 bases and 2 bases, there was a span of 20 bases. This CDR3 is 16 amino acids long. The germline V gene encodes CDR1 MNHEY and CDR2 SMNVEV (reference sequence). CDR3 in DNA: TGTGCCAGCATTCACACTTCCGGGAAGTACAACACTGAAGCTTTCTTT. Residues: CASIHTSGKYNTEAFF.

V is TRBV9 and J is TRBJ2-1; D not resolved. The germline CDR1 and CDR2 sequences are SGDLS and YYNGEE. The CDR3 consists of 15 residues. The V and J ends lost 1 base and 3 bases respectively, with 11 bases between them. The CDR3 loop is CASSVITANYNEQFF. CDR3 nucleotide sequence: TGTGCCAGCAGCGTAATAACAGCGAACTACAATGAGCAGTTCTTC.

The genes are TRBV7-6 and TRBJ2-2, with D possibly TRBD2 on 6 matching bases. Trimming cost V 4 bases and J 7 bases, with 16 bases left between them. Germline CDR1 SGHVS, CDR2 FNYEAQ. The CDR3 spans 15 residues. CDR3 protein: CASSSGGLALGELFF. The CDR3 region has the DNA TGTGCCAGCAGCTCCGGAGGCCTAGCGCTCGGGGAGCTGTTTTTT.

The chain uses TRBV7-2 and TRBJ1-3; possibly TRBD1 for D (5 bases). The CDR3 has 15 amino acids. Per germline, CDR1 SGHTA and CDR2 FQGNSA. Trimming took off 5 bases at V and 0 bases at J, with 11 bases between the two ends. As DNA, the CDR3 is TGTGCCAGCAGCCCAGGGACGGTCTCTGGAAACACCATATATTTT. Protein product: CASSPGTVSGNTIYF.

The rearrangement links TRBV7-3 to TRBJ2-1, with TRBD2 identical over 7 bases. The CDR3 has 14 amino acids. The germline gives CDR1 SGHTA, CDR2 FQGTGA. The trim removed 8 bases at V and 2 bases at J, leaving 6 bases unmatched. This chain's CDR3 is CASASSGAYNEQFF. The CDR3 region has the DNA TGTGCCAGCGCCTCTAGCGGAGCCTACAATGAGCAGTTCTTC.

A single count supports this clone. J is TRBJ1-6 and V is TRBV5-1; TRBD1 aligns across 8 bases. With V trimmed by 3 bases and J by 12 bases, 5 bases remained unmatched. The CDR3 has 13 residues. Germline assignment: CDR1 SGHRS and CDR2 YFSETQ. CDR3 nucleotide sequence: TGCGCCAGCAGCTCAGGGGGCGGCGGACCCCTCCACTTT. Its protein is CASSSGGGGPLHF.

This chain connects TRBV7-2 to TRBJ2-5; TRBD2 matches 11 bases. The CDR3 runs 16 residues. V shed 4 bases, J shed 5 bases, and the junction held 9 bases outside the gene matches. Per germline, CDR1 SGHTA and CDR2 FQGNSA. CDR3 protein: CASSYSSGRTGETQYF. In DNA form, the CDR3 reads TGTGCCAGCAGCTATTCTAGCGGGAGGACGGGGGAGACCCAGTACTTC.

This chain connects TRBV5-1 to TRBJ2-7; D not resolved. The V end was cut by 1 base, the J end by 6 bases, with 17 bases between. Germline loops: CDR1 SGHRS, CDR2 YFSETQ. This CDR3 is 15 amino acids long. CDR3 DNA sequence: TGCGCCAGCAGCTTGCCCACAGCCCGATTAGGCGAGCAGTACTTC. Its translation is CASSLPTARLGEQYF.

DNA for the CDR3: TGTGCCAGCAGCCCCGACACCTACGAGCAGTACTTC. Amino acids: CASSPDTYEQYF. The chain links TRBV7-2 to TRBJ2-7, with unresolved D. The CDR3 is 12 residues long. From germline, CDR1 is SGHTA and CDR2 FQGNSA. Trimming cost V 5 bases and J 2 bases, with 7 bases left between them.

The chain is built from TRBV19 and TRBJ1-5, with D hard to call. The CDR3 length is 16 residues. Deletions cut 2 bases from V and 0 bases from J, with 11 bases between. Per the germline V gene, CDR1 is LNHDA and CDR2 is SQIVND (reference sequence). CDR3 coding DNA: TGTGCCAGTAGTATAACCGGGCAGTATAGCAATCAGCCCCAGCATTTT. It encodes CASSITGQYSNQPQHF.

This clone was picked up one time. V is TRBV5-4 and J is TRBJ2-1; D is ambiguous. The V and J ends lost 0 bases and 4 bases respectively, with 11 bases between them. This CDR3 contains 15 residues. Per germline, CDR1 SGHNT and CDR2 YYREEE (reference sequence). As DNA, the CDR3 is TGTGCCAGCAGCTTGGGGATAGGGTCTTACAATGAGCAGTTCTTC. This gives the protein CASSLGIGSYNEQFF.

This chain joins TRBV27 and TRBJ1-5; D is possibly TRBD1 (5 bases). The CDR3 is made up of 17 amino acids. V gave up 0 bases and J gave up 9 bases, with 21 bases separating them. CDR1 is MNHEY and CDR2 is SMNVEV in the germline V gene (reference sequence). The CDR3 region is CASSLSGLSRGGLPQHF. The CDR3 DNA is TGTGCCAGCAGTTTATCGGGGTTAAGTAGGGGTGGTTTGCCCCAGCATTTT.

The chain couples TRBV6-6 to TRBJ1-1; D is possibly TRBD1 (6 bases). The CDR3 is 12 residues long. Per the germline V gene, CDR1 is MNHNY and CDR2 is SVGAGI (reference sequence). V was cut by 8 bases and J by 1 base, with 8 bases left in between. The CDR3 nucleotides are TGTGCCAGCGGCAGGGGGAACACTGAAGCTTTCTTT. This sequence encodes CASGRGNTEAFF.

In DNA, the CDR3 is TGTGCCAGCAGCTTAGTCCCCGGGGCGGGGGAAAAACTGTTTTTT. Amino acid sequence: CASSLVPGAGEKLFF. The V gene is TRBV11-2, the J gene TRBJ1-4, with a tentative D call TRBD1 (5 bases). Trimming shortened V by 1 base and J by 8 bases, and 14 bases separated the two germline ends. This CDR3 is built from 15 residues. Germline V gives CDR1 SGHAT, CDR2 FQNNGV. Full variable domain (rest looked up from reference TRBV11-2 and TRBJ1-4): EAGVAQSPRYKIIEKRQSVAFWCNPISGHATLYWYQQILGQGPKLLIQFQNNGVVDDSQLPKDRFSAERLKGVDSTLKIQPAKLEDSAVYLCASSLVPGAGEKLFFGSGTQLSVL.

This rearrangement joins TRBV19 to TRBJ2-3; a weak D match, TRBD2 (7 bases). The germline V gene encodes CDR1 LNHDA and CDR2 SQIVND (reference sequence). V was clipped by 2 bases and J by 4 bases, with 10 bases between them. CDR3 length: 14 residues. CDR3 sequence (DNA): TGTGCCAGTAGTATAAGGGAGGGGGCAGATACGCAGTATTTT. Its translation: CASSIREGADTQYF.

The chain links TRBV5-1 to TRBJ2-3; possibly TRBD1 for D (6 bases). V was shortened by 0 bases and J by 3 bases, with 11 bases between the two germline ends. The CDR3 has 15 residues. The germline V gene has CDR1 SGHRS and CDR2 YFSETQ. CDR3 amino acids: CASSLAGVGTDTQYF. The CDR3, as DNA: TGCGCCAGCAGCTTGGCAGGGGTTGGGACAGATACGCAGTATTTT.

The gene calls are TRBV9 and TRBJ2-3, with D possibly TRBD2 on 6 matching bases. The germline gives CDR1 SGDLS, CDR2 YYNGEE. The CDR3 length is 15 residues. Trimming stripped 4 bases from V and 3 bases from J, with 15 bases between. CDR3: CASSSLGGFTDTQYF. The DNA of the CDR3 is TGTGCCAGCAGCAGCCTCGGAGGGTTTACAGATACGCAGTATTTT.

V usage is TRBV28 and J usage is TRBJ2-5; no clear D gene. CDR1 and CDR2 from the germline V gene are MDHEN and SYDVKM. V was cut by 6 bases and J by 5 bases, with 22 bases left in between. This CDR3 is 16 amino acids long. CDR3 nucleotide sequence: TGTGCCAGCAGGTTTATGGACGCCCCATCCCGGGAGACCCAGTACTTC. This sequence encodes CASRFMDAPSRETQYF.

CDR3 loop: CASSARVGGANVLTF. CDR3 DNA: TGTGCCAGCAGCGCGCGGGTCGGGGGAGCCAACGTCCTGACTTTC. The J gene is TRBJ2-6, the V gene TRBV9; tentative D call: TRBD2 (6 bases). From germline, CDR1 is SGDLS and CDR2 YYNGEE. The CDR3 is made up of 15 amino acids. The V gene lost 3 bases and the J gene lost 7 bases, with 14 bases spanning the gap.

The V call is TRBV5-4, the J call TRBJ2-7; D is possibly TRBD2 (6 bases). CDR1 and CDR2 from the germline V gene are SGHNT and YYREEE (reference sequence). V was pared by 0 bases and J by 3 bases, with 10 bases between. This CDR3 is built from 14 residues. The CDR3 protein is CASSLAGVVYEQYF. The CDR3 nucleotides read TGTGCCAGCAGCTTGGCGGGAGTCGTCTACGAGCAGTACTTC.

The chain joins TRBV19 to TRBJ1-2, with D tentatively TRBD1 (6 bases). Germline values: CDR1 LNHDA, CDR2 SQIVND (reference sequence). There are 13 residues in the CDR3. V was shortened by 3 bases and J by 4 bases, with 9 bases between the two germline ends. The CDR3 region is CASSITGSYGYTF. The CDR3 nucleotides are TGTGCCAGTAGTATCACAGGGAGCTATGGCTACACCTTC.

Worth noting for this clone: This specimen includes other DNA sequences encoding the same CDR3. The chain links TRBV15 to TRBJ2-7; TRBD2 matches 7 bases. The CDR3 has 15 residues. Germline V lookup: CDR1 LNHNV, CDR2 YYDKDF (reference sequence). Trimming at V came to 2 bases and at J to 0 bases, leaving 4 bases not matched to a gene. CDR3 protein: CATSRPSGSSYEQYF. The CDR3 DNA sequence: TGTGCCACCAGCAGACCTAGCGGTAGCTCCTACGAGCAGTACTTC.

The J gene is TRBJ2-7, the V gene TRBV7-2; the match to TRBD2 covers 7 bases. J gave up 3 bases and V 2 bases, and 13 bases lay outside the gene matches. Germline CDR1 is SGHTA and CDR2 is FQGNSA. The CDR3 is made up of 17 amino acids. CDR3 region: CASSLTHGGELGYEQYF. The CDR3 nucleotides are TGTGCCAGCAGCTTAACCCATGGGGGGGAGTTGGGCTACGAGCAGTACTTC.

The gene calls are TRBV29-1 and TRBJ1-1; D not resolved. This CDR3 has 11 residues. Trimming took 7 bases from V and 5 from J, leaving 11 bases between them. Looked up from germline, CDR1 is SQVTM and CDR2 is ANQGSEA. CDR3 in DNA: TGCAGCGCGCTGGTCGTAACTGAAGCTTTCTTT. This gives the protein CSALVVTEAFF.

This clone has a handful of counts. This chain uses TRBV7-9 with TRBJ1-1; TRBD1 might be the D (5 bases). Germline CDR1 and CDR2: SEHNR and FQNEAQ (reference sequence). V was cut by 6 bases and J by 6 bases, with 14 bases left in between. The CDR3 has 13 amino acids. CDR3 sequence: CASRYGGVAEAFF. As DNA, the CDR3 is TGTGCCAGCAGATACGGGGGAGTAGCTGAAGCTTTCTTT.